Presented here are 29 T cell receptor beta chains from one specimen sequenced in a study of blood T cell repertoires in COVID-19. TCRdb keeps only in-frame clones here, not all; method: immunoSEQ multiplex PCR. The sample lists more than 150,000 clones, around 84% occurring once. The sequenced material came from peripheral blood. The receptors derive from a man aged 35-49 years with active or convalescent COVID-19.

This chain uses TRBV12-3 or TRBV12-4 with TRBJ1-1, with 8 bases fitting TRBD1. The junction had 4 bases not matched to a gene; V was cut back by 5 bases and J by 5 bases. The CDR3 runs to 13 residues. The CDR3 bases are TGTGCCAGCAGTCAGGGGGCGGGTACTGAAGCTTTCTTT. Translated: CASSQGAGTEAFF.

The CDR3 nucleotides are TGTGCCAGCGGTTCGGAAGAGACCCAGTACTTC. Translating gives CASGSEETQYF. This chain uses TRBV9 with TRBJ2-5; D is ambiguous. Trimming removed 7 bases at V and 3 bases at J, with 7 bases between. Germline CDR1 reads SGDLS; CDR2 reads YYNGEE. The CDR3 sequence is 11 residues long.

This clone was observed a single time. The chain links TRBV29-1 to TRBJ1-3; D is undetermined. The CDR3 sequence is 15 residues long. Germline values: CDR1 SQVTM, CDR2 ANQGSEA. Between the trimmed V and J ends, which lost 0 bases and 2 bases, there was a span of 11 bases. CDR3 loop: CSVEDPRTPGNTIYF. The CDR3, as DNA: TGCAGCGTTGAAGATCCCCGAACACCTGGAAACACCATATATTTT.

The J gene is TRBJ2-6, the V gene TRBV18, with no clear D. Germline-derived CDR1 and CDR2 are KGHSH and LQKENI. The CDR3 length is 15 residues. Trimming stripped 2 bases from V and 0 bases from J, with 5 bases between. CDR3 loop: CASSPIISGANVLTF. The CDR3 DNA is TGTGCCAGCTCACCAATAATCTCTGGGGCCAACGTCCTGACTTTC.

About this clone itself: A junction boundary mismatches the germline segment, possibly from a read error. The CDR3 DNA reads TGTGCTAGCAGCCCAGGACAGGGGGCGGCAGATACGCAGTATTTT. Its translation: CASSPGQGAADTQYF. This chain links TRBV7-7 with TRBJ2-3; TRBD1 aligns across 11 bases. Looked up from germline, CDR1 is SSHAT and CDR2 is FNYEAQ (reference sequence). The CDR3 is 15 amino acids.

V is TRBV28 and J is TRBJ2-3; D is perhaps TRBD1 (5 bases). The germline V gene encodes CDR1 MDHEN and CDR2 SYDVKM. With 11 bases removed from V and 2 bases from J, the gap between germline ends came to 17 bases. CDR3 length equals 14 residues. CDR3 region: CASKVAQATDTQYF. The CDR3 bases are TGTGCCTCCAAAGTGGCACAGGCCACAGATACGCAGTATTTT. Full variable domain (remainder filled in from reference TRBV28 and TRBJ2-3): DVKVTQSSRYLVKRTGEKVFLECVQDMDHENMFWYRQDPGLGLRLIYFSYDVKMKEKGDIPEGYSVSREKKERFSLILESASTNQTSMYLCASKVAQATDTQYFGPGTRLTVL.

The chain is built from TRBV28 and TRBJ1-1, with a tentative D call TRBD1 (6 bases). The CDR3 sequence is 14 residues long. Germline CDR1 is MDHEN and CDR2 is SYDVKM. Deletions cut 4 bases from V and 4 bases from J, with 13 bases between. The DNA for the CDR3 is TGTGCCAGCAGTTGGACAGATACCATCACTGAAGCTTTCTTT. Translated: CASSWTDTITEAFF.

Written as DNA, the CDR3 is TGTGCCAGCAGCCAAGAGGGCGGACTAGCGGGTAGGACCCAGTACTTC. Protein product: CASSQEGGLAGRTQYF. V usage is TRBV4-2 and J usage is TRBJ2-5; 11 bases agree with TRBD2. Losses at the gene ends were 0 bases for V and 7 bases for J; bases not matched to a gene: 7. Looked up from germline, CDR1 is LGHNA and CDR2 is YNFKEQ. The CDR3 is 16 residues long.

V gene TRBV28 combines with J gene TRBJ1-1; no definite D call. Germline V gene sequence: CDR1 MDHEN, CDR2 SYDVKM. Trimming removed 7 bases from V and 11 bases from J, with 14 bases in between. The CDR3 runs 11 residues. CDR3 in amino acids: CASKESVRAFF. The CDR3 bases are TGTGCCAGCAAAGAGTCAGTCAGGGCTTTCTTT.

As for this clone: Other DNA sequences within the sample encode an identical CDR3. The rearrangement links TRBV5-1 to TRBJ1-6, with 8 bases fitting TRBD1. Germline loops: CDR1 SGHRS, CDR2 YFSETQ. This CDR3 is 14 amino acids long. V trimming: 2 bases; J trimming: 7 bases; junction bases outside the gene matches: 2. The CDR3 region has the DNA TGCGCCAGCAGCTTTGGACAGGGAAATTCACCCCTCCACTTT. It is translated as CASSFGQGNSPLHF.

J is TRBJ1-4 and V is TRBV28; the D gene is possibly TRBD1 (5 bases). The CDR3 length is 14 residues. Per the germline V gene, CDR1 is MDHEN and CDR2 is SYDVKM. V lost 8 bases and J lost 1, with 11 bases in between. The CDR3 DNA follows: TGTGCCAGCTATAGGAGGGGAACTAATGAAAAACTGTTTTTT. It encodes CASYRRGTNEKLFF.

This chain links TRBV19 with TRBJ1-5; D may be TRBD1 (5 bases). This CDR3 region has 14 residues. CDR1 is LNHDA and CDR2 is SQIVND in the germline V gene (reference sequence). Between the trimmed V and J ends, which lost 5 bases and 4 bases, there was a span of 12 bases. CDR3 nucleotides: TGTGCCAGTAGTGACGGCGGGACGAATCAGCCCCAGCATTTT. Its translation: CASSDGGTNQPQHF.

The rearrangement uses TRBV20-1 and TRBJ2-3, with D possibly being TRBD2 (5 bases). The CDR3 length is 12 residues. With 3 bases removed from V and 5 bases from J, the gap between germline ends came to 9 bases. The germline CDR1 and CDR2 sequences are DFQATT and SNEGSKA (reference sequence). DNA for the CDR3: TGCAGTGCTAGTGGGAGAGAAGATACGCAGTATTTT. Amino acid sequence: CSASGREDTQYF.

This clone has just one count. This chain uses TRBV5-1 with TRBJ1-2, with no clear D. Germline V gives CDR1 SGHRS, CDR2 YFSETQ. Trimming shortened V by 7 bases and J by 4 bases, and 14 bases separated the two germline ends. This CDR3 region has 13 residues. The CDR3 nucleotides are TGCGCCAGCGGGTCCGTTGGGAGCTATGGCTACACCTTC. It is translated as CASGSVGSYGYTF.

This clone is a singleton in its sample. The V and J genes are TRBV7-2 and TRBJ2-3; the D is unclear. Germline CDR1 is SGHTA and CDR2 is FQGNSA. The CDR3 sequence is 15 residues long. Trimming stripped 5 bases from V and 3 bases from J, with 15 bases between. The CDR3 DNA reads as TGTGCCAGCAGCCCTAGTCCTATTTTTACAGATACGCAGTATTTT. Amino acid sequence: CASSPSPIFTDTQYF.

V and J are TRBV6-5 and TRBJ2-1; 7 positions agree with TRBD2. Germline CDR1 and CDR2: MNHEY and SVGAGI. V trimming: 0 bases; J trimming: 4 bases; junction bases outside the gene matches: 6. This CDR3 has 16 residues. Here the CDR3 reads CASSYSTLREYNEQFF. The DNA of the CDR3 is TGTGCCAGCAGTTACTCGACGTTGCGGGAGTACAATGAGCAGTTCTTC.

This rearrangement joins TRBV19 to TRBJ1-4, with TRBD1 matching 8 bases. Germline CDR1 and CDR2: LNHDA and SQIVND (reference sequence). CDR3 length equals 18 residues. V dropped 6 bases and J dropped 1; count of bases not matched to a gene: 13. CDR3 loop: CASSAGGLREETNEKLFF. CDR3 coding DNA: TGTGCCAGTAGCGCAGGGGGCCTCCGGGAGGAAACTAATGAAAAACTGTTTTTT.

This sequence joins TRBV4-1 and TRBJ2-7; D is unclear. Deletions cut 2 bases from V and 6 bases from J, with 11 bases between. The CDR3 sequence is 13 residues long. CDR1 and CDR2 (germline): MGHRA, YSYEKL. The CDR3: CASSQYQASEQYF. In DNA, the CDR3 is TGCGCCAGCAGCCAATATCAGGCCTCCGAGCAGTACTTC.

The rearrangement links TRBV27 to TRBJ1-1, with 8 bases that match TRBD1. The CDR3 has 16 amino acids. CDR1 is MNHEY, CDR2 SMNVEV, per germline (reference sequence). Unmatched junction bases numbered 6, after V lost 3 bases and J lost 0 bases. CDR3 sequence reads: CASSLDRVPMNTEAFF. The CDR3 DNA sequence: TGTGCCAGCAGTTTGGACAGGGTACCCATGAACACTGAAGCTTTCTTT.

The CDR3 loop is CASSQDSGTGDTGYTF. The CDR3 nucleotides read TGTGCCAGCAGCCAGGACTCCGGGACAGGGGATACCGGCTACACCTTC. The rearrangement joins TRBV3-1 (or the pseudogene TRBV3-2) to TRBJ1-2; 10 bases fit TRBD1. The trim removed 3 bases at V and 8 bases at J, leaving 12 bases unmatched. CDR1 and CDR2 (germline): LGHDT, YNNKEL (reference sequence). CDR3 size: 16 residues.

The CDR3 nucleotides are TGTGCCAGCTCACCTGCGGGACAGGGCACTAACTATGGCTACACCTTC. Residues: CASSPAGQGTNYGYTF. The chain carries TRBV18 and TRBJ1-2; 9 positions agree with TRBD1. The CDR3 has 16 amino acids. In germline, CDR1 is KGHSH, CDR2 LQKENI. With 3 bases clipped from V and 0 bases from J, the junction kept 5 bases outside the gene matches. Looking up the rest from reference TRBV18 and TRBJ1-2 gives the full variable domain: NAGVMQNPRHLVRRRGQEARLRCSPMKGHSHVYWYRQLPEEGLKFMVYLQKENIIDESGMPKERFSAEFPKEGPSILRIQQVVRGDSAAYFCASSPAGQGTNYGYTFGSGTRLTVV.

The chain couples TRBV30 to TRBJ1-1; maybe TRBD1 (5 bases). This CDR3 region has 14 residues. V shed 0 bases and J shed 7 bases, with 15 bases lying between them. Germline lookup yields CDR1 GTSNPN and CDR2 SVGIG (reference sequence). CDR3 in amino acids: CAWSVQPQGSEAFF. CDR3 sequence (DNA): TGTGCCTGGAGTGTACAACCTCAGGGAAGTGAAGCTTTCTTT.

The rearrangement joins TRBV2 to TRBJ2-5; TRBD2 matches 7 bases. Trimming removed 8 bases from V and 2 bases from J; junction bases left unmatched: 8. The germline gives CDR1 SNHLY, CDR2 FYNNEI. The CDR3 length is 14 residues. The chain's CDR3 is CASSSRGLQETQYF. The CDR3 DNA is TGTGCCAGCTCAAGCCGGGGACTACAAGAGACCCAGTACTTC.

The V gene is TRBV30, the J gene TRBJ1-1; a weak D match, TRBD1 (5 bases). This CDR3 is 12 amino acids long. Germline loops: CDR1 GTSNPN, CDR2 SVGIG (reference sequence). Deletions cut 6 bases from V and 4 bases from J, with 12 bases between. CDR3 loop: CACRAISTEAFF. The CDR3 DNA reads TGTGCCTGCAGGGCGATTAGCACTGAAGCTTTCTTT.

This rearrangement joins TRBV6-5 to TRBJ1-1; weak D call: TRBD1 (5 bases). Germline loops: CDR1 MNHEY, CDR2 SVGAGI. The CDR3 has 14 amino acids. The ends were cut back, 8 bases at V and 1 base at J, with 14 bases in the middle. CDR3 loop: CASGEDIQNTEAFF. The CDR3 coding sequence is TGTGCCAGCGGGGAGGACATCCAGAACACTGAAGCTTTCTTT.

The chain has TRBV5-5 and TRBJ2-3; the D gene is possibly TRBD2 (5 bases). CDR1 is SGHKS, CDR2 YYEKEE, per germline (reference sequence). V lost 2 bases, J lost 6 bases, and 10 bases lay in between. The CDR3 loop spans 13 amino acids. The CDR3 here is CASSLEGYDTQYF. CDR3 DNA: TGTGCCAGCAGCTTAGAGGGTTACGATACGCAGTATTTT.

The rearrangement links TRBV9 to TRBJ2-5, with D perhaps matching TRBD2 (6 bases). V was pared by 0 bases and J by 4 bases, with 13 bases between. The length of the CDR3 is 15 residues. Germline CDR1 SGDLS, CDR2 YYNGEE. In DNA form, the CDR3 reads TGTGCCAGCAGCGTAGCTGGCGCGGGAAGAGAGACCCAGTACTTC. Translating gives CASSVAGAGRETQYF.

The chain is built from TRBV10-1 and TRBJ1-1; 8 bases fit TRBD1. The CDR3 totals 15 residues. Germline-derived CDR1 and CDR2 are WNHNN and SYGVQD (reference sequence). The ends lost 0 bases at V and 1 base at J; junction bases unmatched: 1. The CDR3 DNA reads TGCGCCAGCAGTGAGTCGACAGGGGAGAACACTGAAGCTTTCTTT. It translates to CASSESTGENTEAFF.

The genes are TRBV11-2 and TRBJ1-1; D is perhaps TRBD1 (5 bases). This CDR3 region has 11 residues. The ends were cut back, 8 bases at V and 7 bases at J, with 11 bases in the middle. Germline CDR1 is SGHAT and CDR2 is FQNNGV. DNA of the CDR3: TGTGCCAGCTCCTGGAGGGGTGAAGCTTTCTTT. Translation: CASSWRGEAFF.